The present TCR beta chain was sequenced within a study of cytomegalovirus exposure and HLA in healthy donors (dated by TCRdb to the late 2010s). In the study overall: An earlier analysis of 587 of the donors reported roughly 270 Gb of sequence data and approximately 110 million unique TCR beta sequences from 150 million to 200 million T cells. An early release that covered about 640 HLA-typed donors contained approximately 320 gigabases of sequencing data and tens of millions of unique TCR sequences. Of the roughly 400 genotyped donors, approximately 80% fell in the genetic ancestry cluster associated with self-reported Caucasian donors. The aim of the study was to test whether cataloging public T cell receptors could identify signatures of past pathogen exposure. The T cell repertoires of some 700 subjects were profiled by immunosequencing and related to cytomegalovirus serostatus. Along with the approximately 600-subject first cohort, a separate validation cohort of over 90 different subjects was used. High-throughput TCR immunosequencing, statistical association of individual TCRs with disease status, and machine learning were combined to predict cytomegalovirus infection status. A later analysis re-examined previously published TCR beta repertoires from hundreds of donors and added high-resolution HLA genotyping to investigate patterns of TCR occurrence. In the later analysis, no new phenotypic data were used to find candidate immune exposures; instead, reliance was placed on TCR beta sequences and their occurrence across donors. An earlier analysis of 587 of the donors applied high-throughput TCR beta sequencing to assess whether each TCR beta V gene segment acted as functional or pseudogenic. Donor age, sex, ethnicity and CMV serostatus were collected together with the repertoire data. In a later genetic analysis, genome-wide SNP genotypes for about 65% of the roughly 670 donors were used, and that subset was treated as a discovery cohort. Every discovery cohort repertoire had been produced on one sequencing platform. HLA typing included class I and class II loci at four-digit resolution. Typing coverage varied by locus: roughly 629-630 donors for A, B, C, DRB1 and DQB1; approximately 560 for DQA1; approximately 570 for DPA1; around 490 for DPB1. Five DR-DQ haplotypes were handled as single units for association and clustering because linkage in the cohort was strong. On average, about 240,000 unique TCR beta nucleotide sequences were sequenced per donor among 350 to 400 genotyped donors of the cohort, with roughly 18% of those sequences being non-productive. Results and caveats for the whole study, not just this receptor: In both the original and validation cohorts, the classifier was reported to diagnose cytomegalovirus status with high specificity and sensitivity. In a later genetic analysis, fewer N-insertions in productive TCRs were reported among donors in an Asian-associated ancestry cluster than the roughly 700-donor mean. The presence/absence analyses assumed that sequencing depth was roughly uniform across donors, and that assumption may not be true. A later genetic analysis associated a missense DCLRE1C variant with V-gene and J-gene trimming of TCR beta chains, and an independent cohort replicated the association. A later analysis associated about 16,000 TCR beta sequences with specific HLA alleles at a false discovery rate of 0.05. Because the 87-base-pair reads could not distinguish some IMGT-functional V segments, including TRBV6-2 and TRBV6-3, those segments were excluded. While some public TCRs were present in many individuals, most TCR sequences turned up only very rarely across donors. In a later analysis, most CMV-associated TCR beta chains were found to appear HLA-restricted, with HLA associations seemingly driven largely by CMV exposure. Strong co-occurrence of HLA alleles, especially DR and DQ, made assigning TCR associations to individual alleles difficult. In vitro tests confirmed that a few of the cytomegalovirus-associated TCR beta chains recognize cytomegalovirus antigens. Because counts were too low, under 20 rarely observed V segments, including chromosome 9 orphons, were left out of the earlier analysis of 587 of the donors. A further reported finding was that TCR beta sequences accurately predicted the HLA-A and HLA-B alleles for most subjects in the first cohort. A later analysis found that TCR association rates varied across HLA loci, with DRB1 alleles showing the most associated TCRs and HLA-C alleles the fewest. An earlier analysis of several hundred of the donors showed that most TCR beta V segments appeared in productive rearrangements either about 87% or about 30% of the time, which broadly matched IMGT annotations. Compared with equally common non-associated chains, HLA-associated TCR beta chains in a later analysis were more clonally expanded and had lower generation probabilities. In the study, approximately 160 TCR beta chains were listed as associated with cytomegalovirus. Correlated functional status among segregating V segments might reflect linkage disequilibrium, but an unknown experimental factor could not be ruled out. In a later analysis, several top co-occurrence clusters were reported to appear linked to parvovirus B19, influenza, CMV and Epstein-Barr virus. A cluster of highly shared sequence variants was judged likely to represent a technical artifact of the sequencing pipeline. The only immune exposure information available for the cohort was CMV serostatus. Because HLA typing was missing for some donors at each locus, association tests included only the typed subset. This cohort had only TCR beta chains sequenced, and the lack of alpha or paired-chain data limited which features could be detected. The authors suggested that the approach could potentially be extended to other disease states and immunological phenotypes.

CDR1 and CDR2 are read off the germline V gene as ENHRY and SYGVKD. Including cysteine and phenylalanine, the CDR3 has 13 amino acids. This entry keeps only the CDR3 DNA: 39 bases, framed from base 1. The junction carries 22 bases between V and J, which are trimmed by 11 bases and 9 bases respectively. As to this clone: This receptor's antigen is unknown. No base-level quality is on record; no much larger clone is a single base apart.

The cohort was made up of hundreds of healthy bone marrow donors. All cohort members were sampled while nominally healthy, although unrecorded immune exposures were likely present. CMV serostatus was positive for 289 and negative for about half of the roughly 700 cohort members, and was not recorded for this donor. A peripheral blood sample was collected from each donor, and TCR beta sequencing was performed on peripheral blood mononuclear cells. The Qiagen DNeasy Blood Extraction Kit was used to extract genomic DNA from the blood cell samples. Receptor amplification or capture employed the immunoSEQ multiplex PCR assay. For the multiplex PCR, a mixture combining 60 forward primers for TCR Vbeta segments and 13 reverse primers for TCR Jbeta segments was used. The CDR3 region of rearranged TCR beta genes was amplified from genomic DNA by a multiplex PCR assay. On the Illumina HiSeq System, the amplified TCR beta libraries were sequenced as 87-base-pair reads. As for the authors' bioinformatics: Across the 666 repertoires, a later analysis counted 80 million or so unique TCR beta chains, 8.5 million to 12 million of which were shared by at least two donors. Raw reads were error-corrected and collapsed into unique sequences by a nearest-neighbor algorithm in which closely related sequences were merged to remove PCR and sequencing errors. To assign V, D and J gene segments, CDR3 sequences were aligned to IMGT reference sequences. For a sequence to be retained, a match of at least six nucleotides was required to both a V gene segment and a J gene segment. A rearrangement was called productive if the CDR3 had no stop codons and remained in frame with V and J, and every other rearrangement was called non-productive. CDR3 was defined by IMGT convention, running from the second conserved V-encoded cysteine to the conserved J-encoded phenylalanine. The earlier analysis of about 590 of the donors excluded sequences that lacked an unambiguous match to a single V gene segment. In an earlier analysis of more than 500 of the donors, a V segment was called functional when productive rearrangements were above 56.7%, and segregating when the standard deviation between donors exceeded 5%. A statistical classification framework was built for diagnosing cytomegalovirus status from the catalog of TCR beta chain sequences. A later analysis assigned V and J genes by comparing TCR nucleotide sequences with IMGT/GENE-DB human TR gene sequences. The TCRdist pipeline was used in a later analysis to assign CDR3 sequences and most-parsimonious VDJ recombination scenarios. In a later analysis, every TCR beta chain was defined by the combination of its CDR3 amino acid sequence and its V-gene family, and reads without a unique V-gene family were dropped. To address suspected cross-contamination and a sequencing artifact, a later analysis removed 592 highly shared, low-generation-probability nucleotide sequences. In a later analysis, a clonal expansion index was calculated for each public chain from normalized within-repertoire ranks of inferred template counts. Generation probabilities in a later analysis came from a VDJ recombination model fitted to out-of-frame rearrangements, and those results were checked against IGoR. A later analysis scored TCR-TCR, TCR-HLA and TCR-CMV co-occurrence with hypergeometric tests, applying a repertoire-size bias correction to TCR pairs. In a later analysis, false discovery rates were estimated by permuting HLA or CMV assignments 20 times. In a later analysis, co-occurring TCRs were grouped using DBSCAN, and TCRdist sequence similarity was added for clustering within HLA-allele-positive subsets. Repertoires with fewer than 30,000 or more than 120,000 public chains, plus five repertoires with anomalous nucleotide sharing, were excluded from co-occurrence clustering. TCRdb mirrors the immuneACCESS table, restricted to in-frame sequences. Some clones are absent from its copies; in checked studies, under half trace to an unresolved V gene, and the reason for the others is unknown. That table furnishes V, J and clone size, whereas the DNA furnished D and trimming. A total of some 130,000 clones appear in this sample, around 80% of them only once. The ten biggest clones cover 4% to 5.5% of the sample.

Material for sequencing was PBMCs. The TCR sequence derives from a man aged 25 to 40 in good health. The sequence links TRBV10-3 to TRBJ2-5; tentative D gene TRBD2, with 6 bases matching. The CDR3 sequence is CAASGGTERSQYF. The nucleotides read TGTGCCGCTTCCGGCGGGACCGAGAGGTCCCAGTACTTC.